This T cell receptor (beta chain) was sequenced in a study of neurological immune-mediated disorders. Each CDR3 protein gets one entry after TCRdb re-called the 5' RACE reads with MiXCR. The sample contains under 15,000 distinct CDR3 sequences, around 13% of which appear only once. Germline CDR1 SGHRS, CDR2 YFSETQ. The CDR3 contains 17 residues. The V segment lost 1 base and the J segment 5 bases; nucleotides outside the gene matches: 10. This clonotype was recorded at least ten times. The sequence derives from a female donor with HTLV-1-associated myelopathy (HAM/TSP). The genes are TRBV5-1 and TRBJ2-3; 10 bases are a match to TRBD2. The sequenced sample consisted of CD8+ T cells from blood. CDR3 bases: TGCGCCAGCAGCTTGTCTGGCCTAGCGGGAGACGTAGATACGCAGTATTTT. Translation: CASSLSGLAGDVDTQYF.